Shown below are 30 T cell receptor beta chains from a single sample sequenced in a study of blood T cell repertoires in COVID-19. Profiling relied on immunoSEQ multiplex PCR, and the TCRdb table lists in-frame clones only, not all of them. The sample lists 150,000 to 200,000 clones, about nine tenths occurring once. Sample: PBMCs or T cells enriched from blood (not recorded which). The receptors stem from a young woman who had recovered from COVID-19.

V is TRBV6-5 and J is TRBJ2-2, with D tentatively TRBD2 (6 bases). Germline CDR1 is MNHEY and CDR2 is SVGAGI. V was cut by 7 bases and J by 7 bases, with 10 bases left in between. The CDR3 covers 12 residues. CDR3 DNA sequence: TGTGCCAGCACCCGGGGAGGCGGGGAGCTGTTTTTT. Translating gives CASTRGGGELFF.

The chain employs TRBV6-5 and TRBJ1-2, with a weak D call TRBD1 (6 bases). Germline V gene data show CDR1 as MNHEY and CDR2 as SVGAGI. V dropped 7 bases and J dropped 6 bases, with 15 bases sitting between them. There are 13 residues in the CDR3. Here the CDR3 DNA reads TGTGCCAGCAATAGAGGGGGAAGCAATGGCTACACCTTC. It encodes CASNRGGSNGYTF.

CDR3 in DNA: TGTGCCAGTAGTGGGGGTTCCGGGACTTACGGGGCCAACGTCCTGACTTTC. Protein sequence: CASSGGSGTYGANVLTF. This sequence joins TRBV19 and TRBJ2-6, with TRBD2 as a possible D gene (6 bases). Per the germline V gene, CDR1 is LNHDA and CDR2 is SQIVND (reference sequence). The CDR3 is made up of 17 amino acids. The ends were cut back, 5 bases at V and 4 bases at J, with 18 bases in the middle.

V usage is TRBV10-3 and J usage is TRBJ1-1; 7 bases fit TRBD1. The J segment lost 4 bases and the V segment lost 2 bases, leaving 10 bases of the junction unmatched. The CDR3 spans 16 residues. Germline CDR1 is ENHRY and CDR2 is SYGVKD. CDR3 amino acids: CAISERGQVGVTEAFF. CDR3 DNA: TGTGCCATCAGTGAGCGTGGACAGGTGGGGGTCACTGAAGCTTTCTTT.

This chain connects TRBV29-1 to TRBJ1-3; the D is unclear. CDR1 is SQVTM and CDR2 is ANQGSEA in the germline V gene. The CDR3 is 13 amino acids. The V end was cut by 7 bases, the J end by 0 bases, with 10 bases between. CDR3 loop: CSAAPNSGNTIYF. The CDR3 DNA is TGCAGCGCGGCCCCTAACTCTGGAAACACCATATATTTT.

The chain couples TRBV5-1 to TRBJ1-5; D gene unclear. V was shortened by 4 bases and J by 0 bases, with 14 bases between the two germline ends. This CDR3 contains 16 residues. Germline-derived CDR1 and CDR2 are SGHRS and YFSETQ. The CDR3 reads CASSLSGPYSNQPQHF. Written as DNA, the CDR3 is TGCGCCAGCAGCCTCTCCGGTCCCTATAGCAATCAGCCCCAGCATTTT.

The chain has TRBV10-1 and TRBJ2-7, with 9 nucleotides matching TRBD1. This CDR3 has 14 amino acids. V gave up 3 bases and J gave up 4 bases; unmatched junction bases: 4. Germline CDR1 and CDR2: WNHNN and SYGVQD (reference sequence). The CDR3 protein is CASSDPTGGYEQYF. CDR3 DNA: TGCGCCAGCAGTGACCCGACAGGGGGATACGAGCAGTACTTC.

This chain uses TRBV5-3 with TRBJ1-2; no clear D gene. TRBV5-3 is recorded as an ORF, its role being uncertain. The CDR3 extends over 14 amino acids. The V and J ends lost 1 base and 5 bases respectively, with 12 bases between them. CDR3 nucleotide sequence: TGTGCCAGAAGCTTGTACGGGGTTGGGTATGGCTACACCTTC. This codes for CARSLYGVGYGYTF.

V usage is TRBV5-8 and J usage is TRBJ2-3, with 8 bases identical to TRBD2. V shed 0 bases, J shed 5 bases, and the junction held 5 bases outside the gene matches. The CDR3 contains 15 residues. Germline V gene sequence: CDR1 SGHTS, CDR2 YDEGEE. The CDR3 bases are TGTGCCAGCAGCTTGGGGGGGCTAGCGGGAGATACGCAGTATTTT. Translation: CASSLGGLAGDTQYF.

The chain uses TRBV11-2 and TRBJ2-7, with 7 bases identical to TRBD2. V trimming: 3 bases; J trimming: 6 bases; junction bases outside the gene matches: 8. CDR3 length: 14 residues. Germline CDR1 reads SGHAT; CDR2 reads FQNNGV. As DNA, the CDR3 is TGTGCCAGCAGCTTTCGGACTAGGGACGGCGAGCAGTACTTC. Its translation: CASSFRTRDGEQYF.

The chain carries TRBV19 and TRBJ2-1; 8 positions agree with TRBD1. This CDR3 is 15 amino acids long. V lost 9 bases and J lost 2; bases outside the gene matches: 9. Germline CDR1 and CDR2: LNHDA and SQIVND (reference sequence). CDR3 nucleotides: TGTGCCAGCAACAGGGGGAGAAGCGCCTACAATGAGCAGTTCTTC. Its protein is CASNRGRSAYNEQFF. The complete variable domain, with remaining parts taken from reference TRBV19 and TRBJ2-1, reads DGGITQSPKYLFRKEGQNVTLSCEQNLNHDAMYWYRQDPGQGLRLIYYSQIVNDFQKGDIAEGYSVSREKKESFPLTVTSAQKNPTAFYLCASNRGRSAYNEQFFGPGTRLTVL.

The chain joins TRBV18 to TRBJ2-7, with TRBD1 matching 7 bases. The CDR3 spans 12 residues. Germline V gives CDR1 KGHSH, CDR2 LQKENI. Trimming cost V 4 bases and J 6 bases; bases outside gene matches: 3. The CDR3 loop is CASSLPGGEQYF. CDR3 DNA: TGTGCCAGCTCACTTCCAGGGGGCGAGCAGTACTTC.

The genes are TRBV2 and TRBJ2-5, with D possibly being TRBD1 (5 bases). Germline CDR1 is SNHLY and CDR2 is FYNNEI. The CDR3 spans 13 residues. The V end was cut by 11 bases, the J end by 9 bases, with 22 bases between. CDR3 region: CAQLDHLKGAQYF. CDR3 nucleotides: TGTGCCCAGCTGGACCACCTGAAAGGGGCCCAGTACTTC.

The chain has TRBV5-1 and TRBJ1-3; D is undetermined. This CDR3 is 13 amino acids long. V was pared by 0 bases and J by 4 bases, with 5 bases between. Germline lookup yields CDR1 SGHRS and CDR2 YFSETQ. In nucleotides, the CDR3 is TGCGCCAGCAGCTTGGATCCGGGAAACACCATATATTTT. Translated: CASSLDPGNTIYF.

The chain joins TRBV7-2 to TRBJ1-1, with D possibly TRBD1 on 5 matching bases. There are 14 residues in the CDR3. From germline, CDR1 is SGHTA and CDR2 FQGNSA. Trimming cost V 5 bases and J 5 bases, with 15 bases left between them. Here the CDR3 DNA reads TGTGCCAGCAGCCGCCAGACAGACAAGACTGAAGCTTTCTTT. This gives the protein CASSRQTDKTEAFF.

With regard to this clone: One end of the junction is discordant with germline, which a read error may explain. This rearrangement joins TRBV5-1 to TRBJ2-7, with D possibly matching TRBD1 (8 bases). The CDR3 runs to 14 residues. Germline V gene lookup returns CDR1 SGHRS and CDR2 YFSETQ. CDR3 DNA sequence: TGCGCCAGCAGTTTGGACAGGGAGGGGGACGAGCAGTACTTC. It translates to CASSLDREGDEQYF.

The rearrangement links TRBV2 to TRBJ2-3; 15 bases are shared with TRBD2. The junction had 3 bases not matched to a gene; V was cut back by 6 bases and J by 5 bases. Germline V gene data show CDR1 as SNHLY and CDR2 as FYNNEI. This CDR3 contains 15 residues. This CDR3 is CASRGLAGGKDTQYF. The CDR3 DNA follows: TGTGCCAGCAGGGGACTAGCGGGAGGTAAAGATACGCAGTATTTT.

This chain links TRBV4-1 with TRBJ2-3, with D tentatively TRBD1 (6 bases). Between the trimmed V and J ends, which lost 1 base and 0 bases, there was a span of 17 bases. Germline V gene sequence: CDR1 MGHRA, CDR2 YSYEKL. The CDR3 is 18 amino acids. As DNA, the CDR3 is TGCGCCAGCAGCCAAGTGGCGACAGGAAAAATTAGCACAGATACGCAGTATTTT. Translation: CASSQVATGKISTDTQYF.

The rearrangement links TRBV23-1 to TRBJ1-2; D gene unclear. TRBV23-1 is an ORF, and what it does is uncertain. This CDR3 spans 15 amino acids. Trimming left V 3 bases short and J 10 bases short, with 21 bases between. DNA for the CDR3: TGCGCCAGCAGTCATGGGTCAGGACTACTTCGTGCCTACACCTTC. Amino acid sequence: CASSHGSGLLRAYTF.

In its sample, this clone was seen once. V usage is TRBV9 and J usage is TRBJ1-2; 9 bases are shared with TRBD1. Looked up from germline, CDR1 is SGDLS and CDR2 is YYNGEE. Trimming took 4 bases from V and 4 from J; bases not matched to a gene: 14. The CDR3 extends over 17 amino acids. The CDR3 sequence is CASSLLPETGGSYGYTF. The CDR3 nucleotides are TGTGCCAGCAGCCTACTCCCAGAGACAGGGGGGTCCTATGGCTACACCTTC.

As concerns this clone: A junction end diverges from the germline sequence, so it may reflect a read error. This chain uses TRBV15 with TRBJ2-5; a possible D gene is TRBD1 (6 bases). Germline lookup yields CDR1 LNHNV and CDR2 YYDKDF (reference sequence). The CDR3 contains 14 residues. CDR3 DNA: TGTGCCACCAGCGGAGACAGGAACCAAGAGACCCAGTACTTC. This translates into CATSGDRNQETQYF. The complete variable domain, with remaining parts taken from reference TRBV15 and TRBJ2-5, reads DAMVIQNPRYQVTQFGKPVTLSCSQTLNHNVMYWYQQKSSQAPKLLFHYYDKDFNNEADTPDNFQSRRPNTSFCFLDIRSPGLGDTAMYLCATSGDRNQETQYFGPGTRLLVL.

The V gene is TRBV6-5, the J gene TRBJ1-1; maybe TRBD1 (5 bases). V was pared by 2 bases and J by 2 bases, with 12 bases between. Germline V CDR1 and CDR2: MNHEY, SVGAGI. The CDR3 extends over 15 amino acids. This CDR3 reads CASSYKRQINTEAFF. CDR3 nucleotides: TGTGCCAGCAGTTACAAACGACAGATAAACACTGAAGCTTTCTTT.

This clone has just one count. As DNA, the CDR3 is TGTGCCAGCAGCCCAGGACTAGCGGGAGGATGGAATGAGCAGTTCTTC. It is translated as CASSPGLAGGWNEQFF. The J gene is TRBJ2-1, the V gene TRBV11-3, with TRBD2 matching over 14 bases. The CDR3 spans 16 residues. Germline V lookup: CDR1 SGHNT, CDR2 YENEEA. J gave up 7 bases and V 5 bases, and 7 bases lay outside the gene matches.

V is TRBV5-1 and J is TRBJ2-1; 9 positions agree with TRBD2. V dropped 0 bases and J dropped 6; count of bases not matched to a gene: 4. The germline V gene encodes CDR1 SGHRS and CDR2 YFSETQ. CDR3 size: 15 residues. In DNA form, the CDR3 reads TGCGCCAGCAGCTTGGAACTAGCGGGTGTCAATGAGCAGTTCTTC. Translating gives CASSLELAGVNEQFF.

As regards this clone: This same CDR3 is encoded by further DNA sequences in the sample. The chain recombines TRBV2 with TRBJ2-3, with D perhaps TRBD2 (6 bases). The germline V and J ends were trimmed by 7 bases and 0 bases, with 8 bases remaining between them. The CDR3 contains 13 residues. Germline V gives CDR1 SNHLY, CDR2 FYNNEI. In DNA, the CDR3 is TGTGCCAGCACAAGCGGGAGCACAGATACGCAGTATTTT. It translates to CASTSGSTDTQYF.

This sequence joins TRBV20-1 and TRBJ1-2; no firm D call. This CDR3 is 9 amino acids long. In germline, CDR1 is DFQATT, CDR2 SNEGSKA (reference sequence). CDR3 region: CSRGDGYTF. Here the CDR3 DNA reads TGCAGCCGCGGAGATGGCTACACCTTC.

This chain uses TRBV5-6 with TRBJ1-2, with 9 positions matching TRBD1. V shed 7 bases and J 4 bases; nucleotides not matched to a gene: 11. The germline V gene has CDR1 SGHDT and CDR2 YYEEEE. The length of the CDR3 is 15 residues. CDR3 DNA: TGTGCCAGCCGTACGCGGGACAGGGAACTCTATGGCTACACCTTC. Residues: CASRTRDRELYGYTF.

This chain links TRBV30 with TRBJ1-2, with a tentative D call TRBD1 (6 bases). CDR3 size: 13 residues. V dropped 3 bases and J dropped 3 bases, with 11 bases sitting between them. CDR1 and CDR2 from the germline V gene are GTSNPN and SVGIG (reference sequence). The CDR3 region has the DNA TGTGCCTGGAGGGTACAGGGTGACTATGGCTACACCTTC. It translates to CAWRVQGDYGYTF.

The chain couples TRBV5-4 to TRBJ1-6, with 7 nucleotides matching TRBD1. The ends lost 3 bases at V and 3 bases at J; junction bases unmatched: 3. CDR3 size: 15 residues. Germline assignment: CDR1 SGHNT and CDR2 YYREEE (reference sequence). The CDR3 nucleotides read TGTGCCAGCAGCTCGGGGGACAGCTATAATTCACCCCTCCACTTT. Its protein is CASSSGDSYNSPLHF. The full variable domain, with the rest looked up from reference TRBV5-4 and TRBJ1-6, is ETGVTQSPTHLIKTRGQQVTLRCSSQSGHNTVSWYQQALGQGPQFIFQYYREEENGRGNFPPRFSGLQFPNYSSELNVNALELDDSALYLCASSSGDSYNSPLHFGNGTRLTVT.

This chain uses TRBV3-1 (or the pseudogene TRBV3-2) with TRBJ2-5; 9 nucleotides align to TRBD2. The CDR3 is made up of 17 amino acids. V trimming: 4 bases; J trimming: 5 bases; junction bases outside the gene matches: 14. Germline-derived CDR1 and CDR2 are LGHDT and YNNKEL (reference sequence). As DNA, the CDR3 is TGTGCCAGCAGCCCCCTGGGTAGCGGGGGATACTCTGAGACCCAGTACTTC. As protein: CASSPLGSGGYSETQYF.